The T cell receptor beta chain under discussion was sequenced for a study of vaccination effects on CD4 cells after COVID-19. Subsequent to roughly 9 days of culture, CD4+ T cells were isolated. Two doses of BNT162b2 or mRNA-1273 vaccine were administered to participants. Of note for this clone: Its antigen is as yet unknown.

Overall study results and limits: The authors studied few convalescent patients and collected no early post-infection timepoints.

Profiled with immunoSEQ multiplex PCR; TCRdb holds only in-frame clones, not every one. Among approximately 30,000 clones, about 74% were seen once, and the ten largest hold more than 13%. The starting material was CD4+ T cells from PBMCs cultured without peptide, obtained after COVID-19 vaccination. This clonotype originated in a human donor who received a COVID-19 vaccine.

CDR3 amino acids: CASSATGATNEKLFF. The CDR3 coding sequence is TGTGCCAGCAGCGCCACAGGGGCAACTAATGAAAAACTGTTTTTT. This chain connects TRBV7-2 to TRBJ1-4; the match to TRBD1 covers 7 bases. CDR1 is SGHTA and CDR2 is FQGNSA in the germline V gene. J lost 0 bases, V lost 5 bases, and 3 bases had no gene match. The CDR3 is made up of 15 amino acids.